These 15 T cell receptor beta chains share one sample of origin, sequenced in a study of shared clonotypes between healthy human individuals. Clones were read by immunoSEQ multiplex PCR, and TCRdb kept only the in-frame ones, dropping some. The table includes 800,000 to 950,000 clones, around 96% detected once. Terminally differentiated effector memory CD45RA+ cells were excluded by CCR7 positive selection of CD45RO-negative cells. The material sequenced was naive CD8+ T cells sorted from blood. The receptors here all came from a man aged 25 to 40 in good health.

The chain has TRBV18 and TRBJ1-4; 7 nucleotides line up with TRBD1. The CDR3 sequence is 15 residues long. Losses at the gene ends were 4 bases for V and 6 bases for J; bases not matched to a gene: 8. Germline CDR1 and CDR2: KGHSH and LQKENI. The CDR3 here is CASSRYGTVDEKLFF. Here the CDR3 DNA reads TGTGCCAGCTCACGCTACGGGACAGTCGATGAAAAACTGTTTTTT.

The chain combines TRBV10-1 with TRBJ2-1; D may correspond to TRBD1 or TRBD2 (5 bases each). There are 17 residues in the CDR3. The germline V gene encodes CDR1 WNHNN and CDR2 SYGVQD (reference sequence). The ends were cut back, 3 bases at V and 5 bases at J, with 20 bases in the middle. The CDR3 DNA reads as TGCGCCAGCAGTGACGCTGTAGAGGGGAGTGGGGACAATGAGCAGTTCTTC. This sequence encodes CASSDAVEGSGDNEQFF.

In DNA, the CDR3 is TGCAGCGTCTACCTAGGAGGAAGCAATCAGCCCCAGCATTTT. Amino acid sequence: CSVYLGGSNQPQHF. J is TRBJ1-5 and V is TRBV29-1; D call uncertain. V was clipped by 6 bases and J by 1 base, with 13 bases between them. The germline gives CDR1 SQVTM, CDR2 ANQGSEA. This CDR3 region has 14 residues.

On this clone itself: Other DNA sequences in this sample translate to the same CDR3. The V call is TRBV4-1, the J call TRBJ2-7; D ambiguous. The ends were cut back, 0 bases at V and 4 bases at J, with 10 bases in the middle. This CDR3 is built from 14 residues. Germline CDR1 and CDR2: MGHRA and YSYEKL. Here the CDR3 DNA reads TGCGCCAGCAGCCAAGATGGTGGCTCGTACGAGCAGTACTTC. The encoded protein is CASSQDGGSYEQYF.

This clone came up once. The CDR3 loop reads CASAGGETWNTEAFF. The CDR3 coding sequence is TGTGCCAGCGCAGGCGGGGAAACGTGGAACACTGAAGCTTTCTTT. The genes are TRBV11-2 and TRBJ1-1, with no clear D. The CDR3 sequence is 15 residues long. Trimming cost V 8 bases and J 1 base, with 17 bases left between them. Per the germline V gene, CDR1 is SGHAT and CDR2 is FQNNGV.

V and J are TRBV11-2 and TRBJ2-4; tentatively, D is TRBD1 (6 bases). The CDR3 sequence is 17 residues long. Trimming shortened V by 5 bases and J by 0 bases, and 17 bases separated the two germline ends. The germline gives CDR1 SGHAT, CDR2 FQNNGV. CDR3 loop: CASSEWTALIAKNIQYF. The CDR3 nucleotides are TGTGCCAGCAGCGAGTGGACAGCTCTAATAGCCAAAAACATTCAGTACTTC.

The chain links TRBV4-1 to TRBJ2-1; 10 bases fit TRBD1. This CDR3 has 15 residues. Trimming at V came to 3 bases and at J to 4 bases, leaving 3 bases not matched to a gene. Germline values: CDR1 MGHRA, CDR2 YSYEKL. CDR3 sequence reads: CASSHGQGGYNEQFF. The DNA for the CDR3 is TGCGCCAGCAGCCATGGACAGGGGGGATACAATGAGCAGTTCTTC.

The chain uses TRBV2 and TRBJ2-1, with 14 bases identical to TRBD2. The CDR3 covers 19 residues. The junction had 15 bases not matched to a gene; V was cut back by 3 bases and J by 8 bases. Germline-derived CDR1 and CDR2 are SNHLY and FYNNEI. In nucleotides, the CDR3 is TGTGCCAGCAGTGAGAGACAGGGCCCCGGGACTAGCGGGAGTTATGAGCAGTTCTTC. Protein sequence: CASSERQGPGTSGSYEQFF.

CDR3 amino acids: CASSSPSGGTGLNNEQFF. The CDR3 DNA sequence: TGCGCCAGCAGCTCACCCTCAGGGGGGACAGGGTTAAACAATGAGCAGTTCTTC. V gene TRBV5-1 combines with J gene TRBJ2-1; TRBD1 matches at 9 bases. Germline V gives CDR1 SGHRS, CDR2 YFSETQ. The CDR3 covers 18 residues. J was trimmed by 5 bases and V by 3 bases; bases with no gene match: 15.

Points on this clone: A read error may account for a junction end that differs from germline. This chain connects TRBV7-8 to TRBJ2-3, with D possibly being TRBD2 (6 bases). CDR1 is SGHVS and CDR2 is FQNEAQ in the germline V gene. This CDR3 contains 12 residues. CDR3 sequence: CASSLARAERYF. CDR3 DNA sequence: TGTGCCAGCAGCCTAGCGAGGGCAGAAAGGTATTTT.

The chain has TRBV4-1 and TRBJ2-3; weak D call: TRBD2 (6 bases). Germline V CDR1 and CDR2: MGHRA, YSYEKL. The CDR3 loop spans 18 amino acids. V lost 0 bases and J 0 bases, leaving 16 bases between the germline ends. The CDR3 sequence is CASSQDQLALASTDTQYF. The CDR3 DNA reads TGCGCCAGCAGCCAAGATCAGCTGGCTCTAGCGAGCACAGATACGCAGTATTTT.

The chain combines TRBV10-2 with TRBJ2-3; tentatively, D is TRBD2 (5 bases). The CDR3 runs 15 residues. Per the germline V gene, CDR1 is WSHSY and CDR2 is SAAADI. Trimming pared 8 bases from V and 4 bases from J, leaving 19 bases between. CDR3 in amino acids: CASRSAGVGADTQYF. The CDR3 DNA reads TGCGCCAGCCGTTCTGCCGGGGTTGGAGCAGATACGCAGTATTTT.

The V call is TRBV4-1, the J call TRBJ2-5; no firm D call. Germline assignment: CDR1 MGHRA and CDR2 YSYEKL. Trimming left V 2 bases short and J 1 base short, with 11 bases between. CDR3 length: 15 amino acids. The CDR3 spells CASSQFLGSQETQYF. CDR3 nucleotides: TGCGCCAGCAGCCAATTTTTAGGATCCCAAGAGACCCAGTACTTC.

Comment on this clone: Other DNA variants within this sample encode the same CDR3. The chain combines TRBV4-1 with TRBJ2-7; no definite D call. V was cut by 1 base and J by 2 bases, with 6 bases left in between. Germline values: CDR1 MGHRA, CDR2 YSYEKL. This CDR3 contains 13 residues. CDR3 loop: CASSQGEAYEQYF. The DNA of the CDR3 is TGCGCCAGCAGCCAAGGGGAAGCCTACGAGCAGTACTTC.

This chain joins TRBV29-1 and TRBJ2-1; TRBD2 matches at 13 bases. Germline V gene data show CDR1 as SQVTM and CDR2 as ANQGSEA. With V trimmed by 7 bases and J by 9 bases, 9 bases remained unmatched. This CDR3 is 14 amino acids long. In nucleotides, the CDR3 is TGCAGCGGCCTTACTAGCGGGAGGGCCGGTGAGCAGTTCTTC. Amino acids: CSGLTSGRAGEQFF.